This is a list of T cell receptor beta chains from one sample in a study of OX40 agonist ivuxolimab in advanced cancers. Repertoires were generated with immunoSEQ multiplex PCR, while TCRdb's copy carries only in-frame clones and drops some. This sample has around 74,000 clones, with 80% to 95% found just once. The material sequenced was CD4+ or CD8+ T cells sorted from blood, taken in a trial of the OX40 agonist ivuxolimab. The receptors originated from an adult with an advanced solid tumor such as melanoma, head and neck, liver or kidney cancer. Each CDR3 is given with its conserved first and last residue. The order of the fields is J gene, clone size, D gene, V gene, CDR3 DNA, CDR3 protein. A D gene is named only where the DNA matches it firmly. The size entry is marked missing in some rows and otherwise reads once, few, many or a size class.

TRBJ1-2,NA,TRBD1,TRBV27,TGTGCCAGCAGTTTGGGACAGGGGGGGTATGGCTACACCTTC,CASSLGQGGYGYTF
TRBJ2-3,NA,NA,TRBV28,TGTGCCAGCAGACGAAGTAGCACAGATACGCAGTATTTT,CASRRSSTDTQYF
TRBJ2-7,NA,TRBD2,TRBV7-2,TGTGCCAGCAGCTTATTACTCGGGAGGGCCAGCGAGCAGTACTTC,CASSLLLGRASEQYF
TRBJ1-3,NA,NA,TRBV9,TGTGCCAGCAGCGTGGCCTCTGGAAACACCATATATTTT,CASSVASGNTIYF
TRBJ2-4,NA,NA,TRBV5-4,TGTGCCAGCAGCTTGGACAGGGTAGGCGCCAAAAACATTCAGTACTTC,CASSLDRVGAKNIQYF
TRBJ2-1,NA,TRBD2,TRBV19,TGTGCCAGTAGTATAGGGACTAGCTGGGTTGAGCAGTTCTTC,CASSIGTSWVEQFF
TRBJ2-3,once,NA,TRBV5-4,TGTGCCAGCAGCTTTCCGGGCAGAGCAGATACGCAGTATTTT,CASSFPGRADTQYF
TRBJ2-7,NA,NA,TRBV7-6,TGTGCCAGCAGCTCCCTCCGGGCCAAGTTCTACGAGCAGTACTTC,CASSSLRAKFYEQYF
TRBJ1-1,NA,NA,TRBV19,TGTGCCAGTAGTATAGCCGGGGGGAACACTGAAGCTTTCTTT,CASSIAGGNTEAFF
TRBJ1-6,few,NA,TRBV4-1,TGCGCCAGCAGCCATTCCGCCCCTCGGAGGGTCAATTCACCCCTCCACTTT,CASSHSAPRRVNSPLHF
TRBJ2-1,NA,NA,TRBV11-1,TGTGCCAGCAGGTACAGGGTATCTCGTGAAAATGAGCAGTTCTTC,CASRYRVSRENEQFF
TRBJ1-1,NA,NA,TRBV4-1,TGCGCCAGCAGCCAAGTCCAGATTCAAATGAACACTGAAGCTTTCTTT,CASSQVQIQMNTEAFF
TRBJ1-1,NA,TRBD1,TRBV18,TGTGCCAGCTCACCAAGGGGGCCCATGAACACTGAAGCTTTCTTT,CASSPRGPMNTEAFF
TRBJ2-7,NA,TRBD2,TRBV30,TGTGCCTGGAGAACGGCGGGGGGCGGTCGCTACGAGCAGTACTTC,CAWRTAGGGRYEQYF
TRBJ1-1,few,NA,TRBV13,TGTGCCAGCACACAGCCGAACACTGAAGCTTTCTTT,CASTQPNTEAFF
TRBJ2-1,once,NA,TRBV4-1,TGCGCCAGCAGCCAAGCTGGGTCGGATGAGCAGTTCTTC,CASSQAGSDEQFF
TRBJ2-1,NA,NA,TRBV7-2,TGTGCCAGCAGCAGGGACCGCCTAGAGCAGTTCTTC,CASSRDRLEQFF
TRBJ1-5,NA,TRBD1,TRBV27,TGTGCCAGCAGTTTAGGACAGGGGCTCCAGCCCCAGCATTTT,CASSLGQGLQPQHF
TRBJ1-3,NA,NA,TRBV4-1,TGCGCCAGCAGCCAACTTAATCCCTCTGGAAACACCATATATTTT,CASSQLNPSGNTIYF
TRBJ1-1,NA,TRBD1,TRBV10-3,TGTGCCATCAAGGGGACAGGAACAGATGAAGCTTTCTTT,CAIKGTGTDEAFF
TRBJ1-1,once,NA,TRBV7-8,TGTGCCAGCAGCCAAACCCTAACAGGGACGAACACTGAAGCTTTCTTT,CASSQTLTGTNTEAFF
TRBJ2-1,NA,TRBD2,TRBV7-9,TGTGCCAGCAGCATAGGCGGGAGGGGCTCCTACAATGAGCAGTTCTTC,CASSIGGRGSYNEQFF
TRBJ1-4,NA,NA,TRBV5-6,TGTGCCAGCAGCTTGCCACGGGACGGAGCTAATGAAAAACTGTTTTTT,CASSLPRDGANEKLFF
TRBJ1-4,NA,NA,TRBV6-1,TGTGCCAGCAGTGAGCCGGGCTATAATGAAAAACTGTTTTTT,CASSEPGYNEKLFF
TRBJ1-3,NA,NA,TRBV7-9,TGTGCCAGCAGCCCCCCCGGACAGACTTACTCTGGAAACACCATATATTTT,CASSPPGQTYSGNTIYF
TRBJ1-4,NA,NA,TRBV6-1,TGTGCCAGCAGTGAAGCCGGGGCGAATGAAAAACTGTTTTTT,CASSEAGANEKLFF
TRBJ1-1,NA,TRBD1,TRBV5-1,TGCGCCAGCAGCTGGCAGGGGGACACTGAAGCTTTCTTT,CASSWQGDTEAFF
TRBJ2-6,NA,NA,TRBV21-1,TGTGCCAGCAGCCATAAATCCGAGCGGGCGACCCGGGGCAAAGTCTCTGGGGCCAACGTCCTGACTTTC,CASSHKSERATRGKVSGANVLTF
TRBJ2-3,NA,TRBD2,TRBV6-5,TGTGCCAGCAGTTACTCTAGCGGGAGGGACACAGATACGCAGTATTTT,CASSYSSGRDTDTQYF
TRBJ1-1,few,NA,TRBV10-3,TGTGCCATCAGTGAGTCGGACAGTAGGTCGACTGAAGCTTTCTTT,CAISESDSRSTEAFF
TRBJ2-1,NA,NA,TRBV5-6,TGTGCCAGCAGCTTGGTCGCCCTAGCTCACAATGAGCAGTTCTTC,CASSLVALAHNEQFF
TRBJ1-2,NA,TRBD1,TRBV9,TGTGCCAGCAGCGTAGTCCCCGACAGGGCCGCGGATGGCTACACCTTC,CASSVVPDRAADGYTF
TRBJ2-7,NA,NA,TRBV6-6,TGTGCCAGCACAGGGGCCTACGAGCAGTACTTC,CASTGAYEQYF
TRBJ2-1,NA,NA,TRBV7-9,TGTGCCAGCAGCCGACGAGCGGCGGGGCACTACAATGAGCAGTTCTTC,CASSRRAAGHYNEQFF
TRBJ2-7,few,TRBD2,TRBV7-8,TGTGCCAGCAGCTTAGAACCCGGACTAGCGGGGCTCGGGGAGCAGTACTTC,CASSLEPGLAGLGEQYF
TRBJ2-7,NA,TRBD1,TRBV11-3,TGTGCCAGCAGTCTCTCCGGGACAGGGGTCGGTGAGCAGTACTTC,CASSLSGTGVGEQYF
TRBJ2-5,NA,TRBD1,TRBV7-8,TGTGCCAGCAGCAACAGGGGGCTGGAGACCCAGTACTTC,CASSNRGLETQYF
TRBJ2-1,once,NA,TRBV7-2,TGTGCCAGCAGGAGGGACAACCATGAGCAGTTCTTC,CASRRDNHEQFF
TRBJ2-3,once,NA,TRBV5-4,TGTGCCAGCCAAACAGGGAGTCTTCTCAGCACAGATACGCAGTATTTT,CASQTGSLLSTDTQYF
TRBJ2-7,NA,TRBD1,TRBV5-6,TGTGCCAGCAGTCCCGGGACAGGGGTTTCCTACGAGCAGTACTTC,CASSPGTGVSYEQYF